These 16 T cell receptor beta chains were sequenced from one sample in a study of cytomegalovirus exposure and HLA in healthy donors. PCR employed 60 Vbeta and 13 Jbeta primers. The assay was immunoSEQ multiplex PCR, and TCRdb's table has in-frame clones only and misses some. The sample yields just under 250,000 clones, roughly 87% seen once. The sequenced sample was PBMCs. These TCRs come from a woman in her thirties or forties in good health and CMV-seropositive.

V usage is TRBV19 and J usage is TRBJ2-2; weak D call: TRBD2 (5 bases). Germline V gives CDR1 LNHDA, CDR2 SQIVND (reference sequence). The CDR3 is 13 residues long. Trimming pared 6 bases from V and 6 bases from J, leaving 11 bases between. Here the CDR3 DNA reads TGTGCCAGTAGGCGAGCCGGGGCCGGGGAGCTGTTTTTT. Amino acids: CASRRAGAGELFF.

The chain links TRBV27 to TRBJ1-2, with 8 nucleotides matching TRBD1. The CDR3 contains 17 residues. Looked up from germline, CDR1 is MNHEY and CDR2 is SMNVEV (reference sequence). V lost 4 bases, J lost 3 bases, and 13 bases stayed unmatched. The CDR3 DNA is TGTGCCAGCAGTTCCATCGGACAGGGATTAGTCGACTATGGCTACACCTTC. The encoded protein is CASSSIGQGLVDYGYTF.

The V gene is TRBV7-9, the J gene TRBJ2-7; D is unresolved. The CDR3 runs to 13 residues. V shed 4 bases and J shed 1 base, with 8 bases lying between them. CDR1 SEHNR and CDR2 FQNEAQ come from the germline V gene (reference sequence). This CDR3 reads CASSSPRSYEQYF. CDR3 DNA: TGTGCCAGCAGCTCCCCGAGATCCTACGAGCAGTACTTC.

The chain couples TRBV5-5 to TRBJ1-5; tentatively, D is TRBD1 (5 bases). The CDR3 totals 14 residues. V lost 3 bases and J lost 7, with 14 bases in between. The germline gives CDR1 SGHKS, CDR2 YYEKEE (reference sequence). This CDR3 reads CASSSGGIGQPQHF. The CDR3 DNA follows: TGTGCCAGCAGCTCGGGGGGTATTGGCCAGCCCCAGCATTTT.

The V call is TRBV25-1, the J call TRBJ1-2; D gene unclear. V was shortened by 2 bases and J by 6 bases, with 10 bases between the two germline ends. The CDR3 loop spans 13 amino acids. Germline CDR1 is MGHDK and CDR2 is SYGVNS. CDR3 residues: CASSENLKDGYTF. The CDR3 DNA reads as TGTGCCAGCAGTGAAAACCTAAAAGATGGCTACACCTTC.

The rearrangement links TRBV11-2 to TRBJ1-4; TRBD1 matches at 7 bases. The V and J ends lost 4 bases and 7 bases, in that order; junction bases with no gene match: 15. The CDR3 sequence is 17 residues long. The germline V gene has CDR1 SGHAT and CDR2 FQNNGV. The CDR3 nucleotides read TGTGCCAGCAGCTCCGGGACAGCGTACTGGGGAGGTGAAAAACTGTTTTTT. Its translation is CASSSGTAYWGGEKLFF.

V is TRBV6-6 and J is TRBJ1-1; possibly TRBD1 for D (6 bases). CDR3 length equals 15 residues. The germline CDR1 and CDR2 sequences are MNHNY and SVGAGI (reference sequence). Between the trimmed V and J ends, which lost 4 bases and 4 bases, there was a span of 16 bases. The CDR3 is CASSSTGHPITEAFF. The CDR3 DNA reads TGTGCCAGCAGTTCGACGGGACACCCGATCACTGAAGCTTTCTTT.

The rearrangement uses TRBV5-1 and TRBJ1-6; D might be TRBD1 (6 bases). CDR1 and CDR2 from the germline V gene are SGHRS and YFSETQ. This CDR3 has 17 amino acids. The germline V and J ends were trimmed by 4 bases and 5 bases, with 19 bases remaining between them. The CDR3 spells CASSQQGDVGNNSPLHF. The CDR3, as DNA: TGCGCCAGCAGCCAACAGGGTGACGTAGGGAATAATTCACCCCTCCACTTT.

The CDR3 here is CASRVTGGAEQYF. For the CDR3, the DNA is TGTGCCAGTAGGGTGACAGGGGGGGCCGAGCAGTACTTC. The chain has TRBV19 and TRBJ2-7; 9 bases align to TRBD1. This CDR3 contains 13 residues. The junction had 6 bases not matched to a gene; V was cut back by 6 bases and J by 6 bases. Germline V CDR1 and CDR2: LNHDA, SQIVND (reference sequence).

The CDR3 coding sequence is TGTGCCAGTACCCAGGGTACTGGAAACACCATATATTTT. This translates into CASTQGTGNTIYF. This chain links TRBV19 with TRBJ1-3; TRBD1 might be the D (5 bases). The V end lost 7 bases, the J end lost 2 bases, and 9 bases lay between the germline ends. Looked up from germline, CDR1 is LNHDA and CDR2 is SQIVND (reference sequence). The CDR3 is made up of 13 amino acids.

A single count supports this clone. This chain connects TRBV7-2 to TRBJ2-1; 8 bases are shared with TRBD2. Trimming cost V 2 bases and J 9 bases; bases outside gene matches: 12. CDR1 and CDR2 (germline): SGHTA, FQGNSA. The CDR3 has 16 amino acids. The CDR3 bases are TGTGCCAGCAGCTTATTGGTCGGGAGGGCCGGTGGTGAGCAGTTCTTC. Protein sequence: CASSLLVGRAGGEQFF.

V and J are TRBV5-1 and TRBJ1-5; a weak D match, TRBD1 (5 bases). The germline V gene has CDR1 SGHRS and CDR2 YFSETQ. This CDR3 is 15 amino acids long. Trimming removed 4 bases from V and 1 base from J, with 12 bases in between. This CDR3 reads CASSLTGDSNQPQHF. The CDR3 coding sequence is TGCGCCAGCAGCCTGACGGGGGACAGCAATCAGCCCCAGCATTTT.

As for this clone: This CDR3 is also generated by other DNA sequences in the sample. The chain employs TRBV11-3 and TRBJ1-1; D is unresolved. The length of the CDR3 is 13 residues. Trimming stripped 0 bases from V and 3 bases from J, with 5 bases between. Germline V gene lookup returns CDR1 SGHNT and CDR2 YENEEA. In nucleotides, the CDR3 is TGTGCCAGCAGCTTAGATCGGGACACTGAAGCTTTCTTT. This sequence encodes CASSLDRDTEAFF.

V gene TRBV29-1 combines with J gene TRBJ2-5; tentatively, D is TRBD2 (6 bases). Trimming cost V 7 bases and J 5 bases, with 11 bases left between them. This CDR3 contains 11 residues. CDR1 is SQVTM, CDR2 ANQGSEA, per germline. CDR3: CSGTKGETQYF. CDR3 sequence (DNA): TGCAGCGGGACTAAAGGGGAGACCCAGTACTTC.

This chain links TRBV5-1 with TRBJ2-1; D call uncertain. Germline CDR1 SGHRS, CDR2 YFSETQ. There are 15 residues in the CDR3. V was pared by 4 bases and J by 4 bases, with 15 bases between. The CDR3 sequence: CASSLTQIGYNEQFF. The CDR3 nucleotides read TGCGCCAGCAGCCTGACTCAAATCGGGTACAATGAGCAGTTCTTC.

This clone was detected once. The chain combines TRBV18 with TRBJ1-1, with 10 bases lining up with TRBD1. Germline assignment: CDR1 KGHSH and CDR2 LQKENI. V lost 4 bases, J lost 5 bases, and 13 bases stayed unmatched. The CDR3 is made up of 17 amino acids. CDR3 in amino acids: CASSRTLTGGEGTEAFF. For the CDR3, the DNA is TGTGCCAGCTCACGAACTTTGACAGGGGGCGAGGGTACTGAAGCTTTCTTT.